A single T cell receptor (beta chain) is shown here with its context. This clone showed up just a few times. Its antigen remains undetermined. No base qualities exist here, and no much larger clone lies one base off it. The method behind the library was the immunoSEQ multiplex PCR assay. For the multiplex PCR, a mixture combining 60 forward primers for TCR Vbeta segments and 13 reverse primers for TCR Jbeta segments was used. Amplification of the CDR3 region of rearranged TCR beta genes was performed with a multiplex PCR assay on genomic DNA. The Illumina HiSeq System was used to sequence the amplified TCR beta libraries as 87-base-pair reads. In the authors' own workflow: Across the roughly 700 repertoires, a later analysis counted some 81 million unique TCR beta chains, some 11 million of which were shared by at least two donors. A nearest-neighbor algorithm error-corrected the raw reads and collapsed the reads into unique sequences, merging closely related sequences to remove PCR and sequencing errors. CDR3 sequences were aligned to IMGT reference sequences to assign V, D and J gene segments. Each retained sequence needed at least a six-nucleotide match to both a V gene segment and a J gene segment. A rearrangement was called productive if the CDR3 had no stop codons and remained in frame with V and J, and every other rearrangement was called non-productive. Following IMGT convention, CDR3 was defined as the stretch from the second conserved V-encoded cysteine to the conserved J-encoded phenylalanine. Sequences without an unambiguous match to a single V gene segment were excluded from the earlier analysis of several hundred of the donors. An earlier analysis of around 600 of the donors classified V segments as functional when productive rearrangements were above 56.7% and as segregating when the standard deviation between donors was above 5%. To diagnose cytomegalovirus status from the catalog of TCR beta chain sequences, a statistical classification framework was built. V and J gene assignment, in a later analysis, came from comparing TCR nucleotide sequences with IMGT/GENE-DB human TR gene sequences. Using the TCRdist pipeline, a later analysis assigned CDR3 sequences along with most-parsimonious VDJ recombination scenarios. A later analysis defined each TCR beta chain by its CDR3 amino acid sequence plus V-gene family, and excluded reads lacking a unique V-gene family. A later analysis removed 600 or so highly shared, low-generation-probability nucleotide sequences to deal with suspected cross-contamination and a sequencing artifact. In a later analysis, a clonal expansion index was calculated for each public chain from normalized within-repertoire ranks of inferred template counts. Generation probabilities in a later analysis came from a VDJ recombination model fitted to out-of-frame rearrangements, and those results were checked against IGoR. Hypergeometric tests were used in a later analysis to score TCR-TCR, TCR-HLA and TCR-CMV co-occurrence, with a repertoire-size bias correction applied to the TCR pairs. To estimate false discovery rates, a later analysis permuted the HLA or CMV assignments 20 times. In a later analysis, co-occurring TCRs were grouped with DBSCAN, and TCRdist sequence similarity was added when clustering was performed within HLA-allele-positive subsets. Repertoires with fewer than 30,000 or more than 120,000 public chains were left out of co-occurrence clustering, as were several repertoires with anomalous nucleotide sharing. What TCRdb holds here is the immuneACCESS table cut down to in-frame rearrangements. Part of the clones is not present; checked against another copy, under half of the missing clones reflect an unresolved V gene, and the others are unexplained. That table furnishes V, J and clone size, whereas the DNA furnished D and trimming. Here the sample has roughly 150,000 clones; approximately 77% occur a single time. Of the sample, about 1.3% is held by the ten largest clones.

In total, 630 or so healthy bone marrow donors made up the cohort. At the time of sampling, every cohort member was nominally healthy, though immune exposures that went unrecorded were likely present. The donor was CMV seronegative and was included in the group of a few hundred seronegative cohort members. A peripheral blood sample was collected from each donor, and TCR beta sequencing was performed on peripheral blood mononuclear cells. Genomic DNA was extracted from the blood cell samples with the Qiagen DNeasy Blood Extraction Kit. The data belong to a study of cytomegalovirus exposure and HLA in healthy donors (dated by TCRdb to about 2017). Describing the broader study: An earlier analysis of several hundred of the donors reported approximately 280 Gb of sequence data and about 120 million unique TCR beta sequences obtained from about 180 million T cells. Around 320 gigabases of sequencing data and 80 million or so unique TCR sequences were included in an early release covering around 600 HLA-typed donors. Of the approximately 400 genotyped donors, around 81% fell in the genetic ancestry cluster associated with self-reported Caucasian donors. The study aimed to test whether cataloging public T cell receptors could reveal signatures of past pathogen exposure. The study used immunosequencing to profile the T cell repertoires of hundreds of subjects and linked those repertoires to cytomegalovirus serostatus. A separate validation cohort of over 95 different subjects was used in addition to the roughly 720-subject first cohort. To predict cytomegalovirus infection status, the study combined high-throughput TCR immunosequencing, statistical association of individual TCRs with disease status, and machine learning. In a later analysis, previously published TCR beta repertoires from hundreds of donors were re-analyzed and high-resolution HLA genotyping was added so that TCR occurrence patterns could be studied. In the later analysis, no new phenotypic data were used to find candidate immune exposures; instead, reliance was placed on TCR beta sequences and their occurrence across donors. To decide whether each TCR beta V gene segment behaved as functional or pseudogenic, an earlier analysis of some 600 of the donors relied on high-throughput TCR beta sequencing. Donor age, sex, ethnicity and CMV serostatus were compiled together with the repertoire data. Genome-wide SNP genotypes for about three fifths of the 666 donors were used in a later genetic analysis, which treated that subset as a discovery cohort. Every repertoire in the discovery cohort had been generated on one and the same sequencing platform. Both class I and class II loci were covered by HLA typing, at four-digit resolution. The number of typed donors differed by locus: about 620-640 for A, B, C, DRB1 and DQB1; approximately 520 for DQA1; some 590 for DPA1; and 400 to 480 for DPB1. Roughly five DR-DQ haplotypes were handled as single units for association and clustering because linkage in the cohort was strong. Among roughly 400 genotyped donors of the cohort, an average of approximately 200,000 unique TCR beta nucleotide sequences was sequenced per donor, of which about 19% were non-productive.

The CDR3 runs 12 residues from the cysteine to the phenylalanine. Kept here is only the CDR3 DNA, which spans 36 bases and is read in frame from base 1. The V and J ends are trimmed by 8 bases and 3 bases, leaving 8 bases between them. The germline V gene provides CDR1 MGHDK and CDR2 SYGVNS. Overall results and qualifications from the work: Because the 87-base-pair reads could not distinguish some IMGT-functional V segments, including TRBV6-2 and TRBV6-3, those segments were excluded. Across donors, most TCR sequences were observed very rarely, whereas some public TCRs were present in many individuals. According to a later analysis, most CMV-associated TCR beta chains appeared to be HLA-restricted, and the HLA associations seemed to be driven largely by CMV exposure. Three of the identified cytomegalovirus-associated TCR beta chains were confirmed in vitro to be specific for cytomegalovirus antigens. The authors suggested that the approach could potentially be generalized to other disease states and immunological phenotypes. The study gave a list of some 150 TCR beta chains associated with cytomegalovirus. A further reported finding was that TCR beta sequences accurately predicted the HLA-A and HLA-B alleles for most subjects in the first cohort. CMV serostatus was the only immune exposure information available for the cohort. According to a later analysis, parvovirus B19, influenza, CMV and Epstein-Barr virus appeared linked to several top co-occurrence clusters. In a later analysis, HLA-associated TCR beta chains showed more clonal expansion and lower generation probabilities than non-associated chains that were equally common. A cluster of highly shared sequence variants was judged likely to represent a technical artifact of the sequencing pipeline. In this cohort, only TCR beta chains were sequenced, and detectable features were limited by the absence of alpha or paired-chain data. The classifier was reported to diagnose cytomegalovirus status with high specificity and sensitivity in both the original and validation cohorts. In a later analysis, some 17,000 TCR beta sequences were associated with specific HLA alleles at a false discovery rate of 0.05. Because HLA typing was missing for some donors at each locus, association tests included only the typed subset. In a later analysis, TCR association rates were found to vary across HLA loci, with the most associated TCRs seen for DRB1 alleles and the fewest for HLA-C alleles. Strong co-occurrence of HLA alleles, especially DR and DQ, made assigning TCR associations to individual alleles difficult. Seventeen rarely observed V segments, including chromosome 9 orphons, were excluded from the earlier analysis of several hundred of the donors because counts were too low. Presence/absence analyses assumed roughly uniform sequencing depth across donors, an assumption that may not hold. A later genetic analysis associated a missense DCLRE1C variant with V-gene and J-gene trimming of TCR beta chains, and an independent cohort replicated the association. Linkage disequilibrium might explain the correlated functional status among segregating V segments, but an unknown experimental factor could not be ruled out. In a later genetic analysis, fewer N-insertions in productive TCRs were reported among donors in an Asian-associated ancestry cluster than the approximately 710-donor mean. An earlier analysis of some 590 of the donors showed that most TCR beta V segments appeared in productive rearrangements either about 90% or about 30% of the time, which broadly matched IMGT annotations.

This sequence uses TRBV25-1 and TRBJ2-1, and perhaps TRBD1 as D gene, on 6 matching bases. The sequenced sample was PBMCs. The clonotype comes from a man between 18 and 35 years old in good health and CMV-seronegative. Here is the DNA: TGTGCCAGCGGGGGACACTACAATGAGCAGTTCTTC. Translated, it gives CASGGHYNEQFF.